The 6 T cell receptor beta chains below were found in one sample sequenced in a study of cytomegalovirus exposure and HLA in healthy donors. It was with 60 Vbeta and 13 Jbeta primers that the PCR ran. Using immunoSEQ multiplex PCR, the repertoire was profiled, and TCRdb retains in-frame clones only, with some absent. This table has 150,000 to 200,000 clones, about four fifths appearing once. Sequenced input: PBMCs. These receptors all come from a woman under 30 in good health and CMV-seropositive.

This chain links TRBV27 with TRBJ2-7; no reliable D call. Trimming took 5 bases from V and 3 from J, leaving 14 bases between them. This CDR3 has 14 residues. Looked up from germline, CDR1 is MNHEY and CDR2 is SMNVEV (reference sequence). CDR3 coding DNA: TGTGCCAGCAGTCTCTCGTCGTCCTACTACGAGCAGTACTTC. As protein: CASSLSSSYYEQYF.

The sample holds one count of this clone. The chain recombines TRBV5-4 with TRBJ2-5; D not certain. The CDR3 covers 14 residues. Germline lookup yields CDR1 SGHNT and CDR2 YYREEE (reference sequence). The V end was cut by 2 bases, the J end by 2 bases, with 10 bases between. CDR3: CASSLVSRQETQYF. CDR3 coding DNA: TGTGCCAGCAGCTTAGTTAGCCGGCAAGAGACCCAGTACTTC.

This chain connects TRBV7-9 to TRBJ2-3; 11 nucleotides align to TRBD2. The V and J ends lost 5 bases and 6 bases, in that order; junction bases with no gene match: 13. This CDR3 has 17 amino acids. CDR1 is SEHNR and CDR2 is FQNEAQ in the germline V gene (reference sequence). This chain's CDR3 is CASSPPPLAGGKDTQYF. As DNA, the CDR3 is TGTGCCAGCAGCCCCCCCCCTCTAGCGGGGGGCAAGGATACGCAGTATTTT.

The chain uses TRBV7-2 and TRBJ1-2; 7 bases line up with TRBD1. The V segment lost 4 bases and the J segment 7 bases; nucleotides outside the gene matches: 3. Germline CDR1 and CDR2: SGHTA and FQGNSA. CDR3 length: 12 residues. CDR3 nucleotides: TGTGCCAGCAGCTCATACAGGGGTGGCTACACCTTC. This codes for CASSSYRGGYTF.

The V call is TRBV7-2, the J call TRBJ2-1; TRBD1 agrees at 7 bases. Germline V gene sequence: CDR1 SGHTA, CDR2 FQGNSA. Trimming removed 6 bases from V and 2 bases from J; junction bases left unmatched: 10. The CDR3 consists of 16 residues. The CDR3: CASRRKDREAYNEQFF. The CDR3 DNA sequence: TGTGCCAGCAGACGCAAAGACAGGGAAGCCTACAATGAGCAGTTCTTC. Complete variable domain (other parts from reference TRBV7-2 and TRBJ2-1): GAGVSQSPSNKVTEKGKDVELRCDPISGHTALYWYRQSLGQGLEFLIYFQGNSAPDKSGLPSDRFSAERTGGSVSTLTIQRTQQEDSAVYLCASRRKDREAYNEQFFGPGTRLTVL.

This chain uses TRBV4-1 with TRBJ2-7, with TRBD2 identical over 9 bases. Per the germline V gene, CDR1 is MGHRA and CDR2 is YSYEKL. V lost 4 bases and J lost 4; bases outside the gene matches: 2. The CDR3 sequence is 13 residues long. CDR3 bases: TGCGCCAGCAGCCGGACTAGCGTATACGAGCAGTACTTC. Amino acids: CASSRTSVYEQYF.